This T cell receptor (beta chain) was documented in a study of STAT5B mutations in CD4+ large granular lymphocyte leukemia. At the level of the study: Among healthy controls, a particular HLA allele went with more CDR3 'QG' motifs.

The CDR3 has 10 amino acids. Trimming left V 6 bases short and J 7 bases short, with 6 bases between. CDR1 is SGHAT and CDR2 is FQDESV in the germline V gene (reference sequence). In regard to this clone: The antigen remains unidentified.

Study outcomes and limitations: Main leukemic clonotypes were patient-specific, but roughly 23% appeared at low frequency elsewhere.

The method was immunoSEQ multiplex PCR; TCRdb's version includes in-frame clones alone and lacks a portion of them. The top ten hold less than 2% of the sample, which has about 48,000 clones, roughly 70% seen once. This chain connects TRBV11-1 to TRBJ2-5; D not certain. The origin of this receptor is a human donor in good health. The specimen sequenced was CD4+ T cells from blood buffy coats. The CDR3 DNA reads as TGTGCCAGCAGTCGCGCGACCCAGTACTTC. Translating gives CASSRATQYF.